This T cell receptor (beta chain) was observed in a study of CD8 T cells in ankylosing spondylitis. Each CDR3 protein is one row after TCRdb ran MiXCR on the 5' RACE reads. The top ten clones hold less than 7% of a sample with 200,000 to 250,000 distinct CDR3 sequences, around 11% of them seen once. The CDR3 spans 15 residues. Germline CDR1 and CDR2: LNHNV and YYDKDF (reference sequence). V was shortened by 4 bases and J by 3 bases, with 14 bases between the two germline ends. The TCR was taken from a male donor with ankylosing spondylitis or in good health (not recorded which). The chain links TRBV15 to TRBJ2-3; D tentatively reads TRBD1 or TRBD2 (7 bases each). The sample consisted of blood, either unsorted or a sorted T cell fraction (not recorded which). This chain's CDR3 is CATSNTRGGTDTQYF. For the CDR3, the DNA is TGTGCCACCAGCAATACCAGGGGGGGGACAGATACGCAGTATTTT.